The 7 T cell receptor beta chains below were found in one sample sequenced in a study of chemoradiotherapy in HPV16-positive cancers. Repertoires were generated with immunoSEQ multiplex PCR, while TCRdb's copy carries only in-frame clones and drops some. The table lists about 67,000 clones, 88% of them singletons. The sample was blood, taken from a patient who underwent chemoradiotherapy. The source of these receptors is a human donor with HPV-associated anogenital cancer.

Comment on this clone: The junction shows a germline mismatch at one end, possibly a read error. The chain links TRBV5-1 to TRBJ2-5, with a possible D match to TRBD1 (6 bases). The CDR3 is 13 residues long. Germline values: CDR1 SGHRS, CDR2 YFSETQ. The CDR3 region is CASSPDSQETQYF. CDR3 bases: TGTGCCAGCAGCCCGGACAGCCAAGAGACCCAGTACTTC.

Concerning this clone: An end of the junction differs from the germline gene, which may be a read error. V is TRBV19 and J is TRBJ1-2, with 7 bases fitting TRBD1. The germline V gene has CDR1 LNHDA and CDR2 SQIVND (reference sequence). This CDR3 contains 14 residues. The CDR3 DNA sequence: TGTGCCAGTAGTGTAGACCGGACAGGCCTTGGCTACACCTTC. It encodes CASSVDRTGLGYTF. The complete variable domain, with remaining parts taken from reference TRBV19 and TRBJ1-2, reads DGGITQSPKYLFRKEGQNVTLSCEQNLNHDAMYWYRQDPGQGLRLIYYSQIVNDFQKGDIAEGYSVSREKKESFPLTVTSAQKNPTAFYLCASSVDRTGLGYTFGSGTRLTVV.

This chain links TRBV16 with TRBJ2-7; 14 nucleotides align to TRBD2. V was pared by 3 bases and J by 7 bases, with 2 bases of the junction left unmatched. This CDR3 region has 14 residues. Germline values: CDR1 KGHSY, CDR2 FQNENV. CDR3 DNA sequence: TGTGCCAGCAGCCAGGGACTAGCGGGAGAGGAGCAGTACTTC. It codes for CASSQGLAGEEQYF.

This rearrangement joins TRBV11-3 to TRBJ2-2; D is undetermined. Trimming removed 3 bases from V and 1 base from J, with 3 bases in between. Germline V gene lookup returns CDR1 SGHNT and CDR2 YENEEA. The CDR3 totals 13 residues. The CDR3 is CASSFRNTGELFF. The CDR3 bases are TGTGCCAGCAGCTTTAGGAACACCGGGGAGCTGTTTTTT.

The J gene is TRBJ2-1, the V gene TRBV11-2; unclear D gene. The germline gives CDR1 SGHAT, CDR2 FQNNGV. This CDR3 comprises 16 residues. The V end lost 0 bases, the J end lost 2 bases, and 11 bases lay between the germline ends. The DNA of the CDR3 is TGTGCCAGCAGCTTAGATATGGTAGTACCCTACAATGAGCAGTTCTTC. Protein: CASSLDMVVPYNEQFF.

This sequence joins TRBV6-6 and TRBJ1-5; no clear D. The CDR3 extends over 14 amino acids. V shed 7 bases and J shed 4 bases, with 14 bases lying between them. Germline V gene sequence: CDR1 MNHNY, CDR2 SVGAGI (reference sequence). The DNA of the CDR3 is TGTGCCAGCATGGACGTAACTAGAAATCAGCCCCAGCATTTT. Translating gives CASMDVTRNQPQHF.

The chain is built from TRBV25-1 and TRBJ1-5; D unresolved. Germline V gene lookup returns CDR1 MGHDK and CDR2 SYGVNS. This CDR3 contains 11 residues. With 4 bases removed from V and 11 bases from J, the gap between germline ends came to 9 bases. CDR3 sequence (DNA): TGTGCCAGCAGTGGGGGTGGGACCCAGCATTTT. Translated, it gives CASSGGGTQHF.